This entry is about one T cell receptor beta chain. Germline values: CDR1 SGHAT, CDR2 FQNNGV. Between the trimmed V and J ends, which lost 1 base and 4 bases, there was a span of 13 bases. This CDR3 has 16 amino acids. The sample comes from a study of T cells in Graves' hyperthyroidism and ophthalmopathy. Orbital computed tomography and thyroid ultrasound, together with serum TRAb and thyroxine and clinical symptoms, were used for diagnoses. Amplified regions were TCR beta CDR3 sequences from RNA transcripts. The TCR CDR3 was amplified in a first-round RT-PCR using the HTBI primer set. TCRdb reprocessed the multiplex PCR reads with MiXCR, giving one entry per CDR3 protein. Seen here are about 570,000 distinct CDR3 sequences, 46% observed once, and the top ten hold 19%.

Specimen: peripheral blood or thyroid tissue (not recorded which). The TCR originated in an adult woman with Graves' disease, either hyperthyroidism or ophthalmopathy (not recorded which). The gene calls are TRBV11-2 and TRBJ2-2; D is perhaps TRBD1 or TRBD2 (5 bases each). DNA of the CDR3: TGTGCCAGCAGCTTAGTAAGAGGGGCGAGCACCGGGGAGCTGTTTTTT. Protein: CASSLVRGASTGELFF.